The count of the clone carrying this TCR beta chain is one. Assay: immunoSEQ multiplex PCR; the TCRdb copy retains only in-frame clones and omits some. The profile shows around 62,000 clones, roughly 95% of them singletons. The treatment is: preoperative locoregional IRX-2 cytokine immunotherapy. This phase Ib study tested locoregional IRX-2 cytokine immunotherapy given before surgery. The data were obtained in a study of preoperative IRX-2 immunotherapy in early breast cancer. This specimen was acquired from a patient treated with IRX-2 immunotherapy. This clonotype was obtained from a human donor with breast cancer.

CDR3: CASSQDTSRWGEQYF. CDR3 sequence (DNA): TGCGCCAGCAGCCAAGATACGTCGCGATGGGGGGAGCAGTACTTC. The chain combines TRBV4-1 with TRBJ2-5; TRBD2 might be the D (6 bases). Trimming stripped 0 bases from V and 11 bases from J, with 19 bases between. Per germline, CDR1 MGHRA and CDR2 YSYEKL. The CDR3 has 15 residues.